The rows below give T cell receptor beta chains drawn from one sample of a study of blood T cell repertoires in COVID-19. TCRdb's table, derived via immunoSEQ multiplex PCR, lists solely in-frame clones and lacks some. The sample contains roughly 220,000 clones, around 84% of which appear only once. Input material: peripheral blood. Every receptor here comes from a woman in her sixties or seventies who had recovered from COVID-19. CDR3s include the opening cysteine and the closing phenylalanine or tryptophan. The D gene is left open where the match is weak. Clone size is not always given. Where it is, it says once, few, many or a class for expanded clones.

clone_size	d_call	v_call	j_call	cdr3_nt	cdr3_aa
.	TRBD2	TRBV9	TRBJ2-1	TGTGCCAGCAGCGGATGGGCGGGGAGGGAGGATGAGCAGTTCTTC	CASSGWAGREDEQFF
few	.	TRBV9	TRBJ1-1	TGTGCCAGCAGCGTAGTCTCAGGGAACACTGAAGCTTTCTTT	CASSVVSGNTEAFF
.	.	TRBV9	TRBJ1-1	TGTGCCAGCAGCTCAGAGGTGAACACTGAAGCTTTCTTT	CASSSEVNTEAFF
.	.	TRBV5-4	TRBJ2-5	TGTGCCAGCAGCTTGGAGGGGAGGGAGACCCAGTACTTC	CASSLEGRETQYF
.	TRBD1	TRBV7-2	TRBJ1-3	TGTGCCAGCAGCCCCGACAGGGGGACTACTGGAAACACCATATATTTT	CASSPDRGTTGNTIYF
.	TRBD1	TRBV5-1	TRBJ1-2	TGCGCCAGCAGCTTGGCGGACAGGCTCTCTGGCTACACCTTC	CASSLADRLSGYTF
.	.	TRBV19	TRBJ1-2	TGTGCCAGTAGTATACCCACACAGAGAACTAACTATGGCTACACCTTC	CASSIPTQRTNYGYTF
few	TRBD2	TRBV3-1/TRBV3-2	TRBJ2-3	TGTGCCAGCAGCCAAAAGGGACTAGCGGGGGGGCGTCGCACAGATACGCAGTATTTT	CASSQKGLAGGRRTDTQYF
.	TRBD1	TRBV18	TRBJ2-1	TGTGCCAGCTCACCACCGAGGGGGACAGGGTCCTACAATGAGCAGTTCTTC	CASSPPRGTGSYNEQFF
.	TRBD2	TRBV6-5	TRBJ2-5	TGTGCCAGCAGTCCGGGGGGAAAAGAGACCCAGTACTTC	CASSPGGKETQYF
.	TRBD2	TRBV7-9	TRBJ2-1	TGTGCCAGCAGCGGGGGGGACAATGAGCAGTTCTTC	CASSGGDNEQFF
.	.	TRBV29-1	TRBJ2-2	TGCAGCGTTGAAGACGTTTCCGGGGAGCTGTTTTTT	CSVEDVSGELFF
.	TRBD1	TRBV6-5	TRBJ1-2	TGTGCCAGCACTCCAACAGGGGTCTATGGCTACACCTTC	CASTPTGVYGYTF
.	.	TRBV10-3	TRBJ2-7	TGTGCCATCAACCCGGCCCCGCGAGGGGAGCAGTACTTC	CAINPAPRGEQYF
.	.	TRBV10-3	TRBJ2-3	TGTGCCATCAGTGAGGTACAGGGACCAGATACGCAGTATTTT	CAISEVQGPDTQYF
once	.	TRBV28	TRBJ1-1	TGTGCCAGCACCTTAAGTTGGGCCAACACTGAAGCTTTCTTT	CASTLSWANTEAFF
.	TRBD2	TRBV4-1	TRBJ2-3	TGCGCCAGCAGCCAACGCGCGCTAGCGGGGGCCACGATAACAGATACGCAGTATTTT	CASSQRALAGATITDTQYF
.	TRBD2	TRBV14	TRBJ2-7	TGTGCCAGCAGTCCAGCGGGGCCCTCCTACGAGCAGTACTTC	CASSPAGPSYEQYF
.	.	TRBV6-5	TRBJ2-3	TGTGCCAGCCGCGCGGGCACAGATACGCAGTATTTT	CASRAGTDTQYF
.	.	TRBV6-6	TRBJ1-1	TGTGCCAGCAGTTACTCTCGGTCCGCCCTAGCTGAAGCTTTCTTT	CASSYSRSALAEAFF
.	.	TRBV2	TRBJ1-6	TGTGCCAGTTTCCCTAGGGGGTATAATTCACCCCTCCACTTT	CASFPRGYNSPLHF
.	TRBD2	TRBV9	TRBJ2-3	TGTGCCAGCAGTGTGCGGGGGGATACGCAGTATTTT	CASSVRGDTQYF
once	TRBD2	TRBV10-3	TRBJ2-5	TGTGCCATCAGGGGCGGGGGGGCCTATGAGACCCAGTACTTC	CAIRGGGAYETQYF
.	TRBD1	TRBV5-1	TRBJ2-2	TGCGCCAGCAGCTTGGCAGGGGGCGCTTCTACCGGGGAGCTGTTTTTT	CASSLAGGASTGELFF
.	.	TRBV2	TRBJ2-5	TGTGCCAGCAAGAGGGGCAGGGGCCCCCCAGAGACCCAGTACTTC	CASKRGRGPPETQYF
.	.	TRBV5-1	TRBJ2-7	TGCGCCAGCAGCTTGACGTCCCAGAGGCTCTACGAGCAGTACTTC	CASSLTSQRLYEQYF